The 9 T cell receptor beta chains given below trace back to one sample, sequenced in a study of cytomegalovirus exposure and HLA in healthy donors. This PCR relied on a set of 60 Vbeta primers and 13 Jbeta primers. Assay: immunoSEQ multiplex PCR; the TCRdb copy retains only in-frame clones and omits some. The table includes some 110,000 clones, over 60% detected once. Sequencing was carried out using PBMCs. All receptors derive from a man aged 25-40 years in good health and CMV-seropositive.

This clone was seen only once. The V and J genes are TRBV9 and TRBJ2-1; 8 positions agree with TRBD1. The germline gives CDR1 SGDLS, CDR2 YYNGEE. The trim removed 5 bases at V and 0 bases at J, leaving 4 bases unmatched. The CDR3 runs 15 residues. In nucleotides, the CDR3 is TGTGCCAGCAGTGTCACAGGGGGCTCCTACAATGAGCAGTTCTTC. It yields the protein CASSVTGGSYNEQFF.

As to this clone: The junction shows a germline mismatch at one end, possibly a read error. The chain combines TRBV27 with TRBJ1-1, with D unresolved. The CDR3 is 11 amino acids. From germline, CDR1 is MNHEY and CDR2 SMNVEV (reference sequence). The CDR3 DNA sequence: TGTGCCAGCAAGGGAGGGCCTGAGGCTTTCTTT. Its protein product is CASKGGPEAFF.

This chain connects TRBV30 to TRBJ1-2; TRBD1 might be the D (6 bases). V dropped 1 base and J dropped 8 bases, with 17 bases sitting between them. The CDR3 contains 14 residues. Germline-derived CDR1 and CDR2 are GTSNPN and SVGIG (reference sequence). For the CDR3, the DNA is TGTGCCTGGAGTGAGAACAGGGAAACTCAAGGCTACACCTTC. It translates to CAWSENRETQGYTF.

The chain links TRBV10-1 to TRBJ1-2, with D perhaps TRBD1 (5 bases). V shed 6 bases and J shed 4 bases, with 18 bases lying between them. Germline-derived CDR1 and CDR2 are WNHNN and SYGVQD (reference sequence). The CDR3 is made up of 15 amino acids. CDR3 sequence (DNA): TGCGCCAGCAGGGGGGGGTCCTCCTCTCCCTATGGCTACACCTTC. Translated: CASRGGSSSPYGYTF.

This chain connects TRBV27 to TRBJ1-1; weak D call: TRBD1 (6 bases). V lost 4 bases and J lost 4, with 16 bases in between. There are 15 residues in the CDR3. CDR1 and CDR2 (germline): MNHEY, SMNVEV (reference sequence). CDR3 in amino acids: CASSSADSWGTEAFF. CDR3 coding DNA: TGTGCCAGCAGTTCAGCGGACAGCTGGGGCACTGAAGCTTTCTTT.

The V gene is TRBV5-4, the J gene TRBJ2-5, with D unresolved. With 1 base removed from V and 5 bases from J, the gap between germline ends came to 12 bases. The CDR3 has 14 amino acids. Germline V gene sequence: CDR1 SGHNT, CDR2 YYREEE (reference sequence). This CDR3 is CASSLPERSETQYF. The CDR3 region has the DNA TGTGCCAGCAGCTTGCCGGAGAGGTCGGAGACCCAGTACTTC.

This clone was counted only a few times. This chain links TRBV30 with TRBJ1-1, with D possibly matching TRBD1 (6 bases). Trimming removed 2 bases from V and 1 base from J, with 8 bases in between. The CDR3 contains 13 residues. CDR1 and CDR2 (germline): GTSNPN, SVGIG (reference sequence). The CDR3 bases are TGTGCCTGGAGTCAGGGGTCGAACACTGAAGCTTTCTTT. Residues: CAWSQGSNTEAFF.

This clone appeared once. The rearrangement links TRBV6-5 to TRBJ1-1, with 10 bases aligning to TRBD1. Trimming at V came to 6 bases and at J to 3 bases, leaving 7 bases not matched to a gene. Per the germline V gene, CDR1 is MNHEY and CDR2 is SVGAGI. The length of the CDR3 is 15 residues. CDR3 amino acids: CASSDQTGGHTEAFF. The CDR3 coding sequence is TGTGCCAGCAGCGATCAGACAGGGGGCCACACTGAAGCTTTCTTT.

The chain carries TRBV5-1 and TRBJ2-3; weak D call: TRBD1 (6 bases). Trimming shortened V by 2 bases and J by 4 bases, and 11 bases separated the two germline ends. This CDR3 has 14 amino acids. Germline CDR1 and CDR2: SGHRS and YFSETQ. The CDR3 region is CASSFQGSADTQYF. The CDR3 bases are TGCGCCAGCAGCTTCCAGGGGTCGGCAGATACGCAGTATTTT.